The T cell receptor beta chain under discussion was sequenced for a study of brain T cells in children with intractable seizures. The length of the CDR3 is 14 residues. The germline V and J ends were trimmed by 0 bases and 8 bases, with 13 bases remaining between them. Per the germline V gene, CDR1 is MGHRA and CDR2 is YSYEKL. Sequencing was limited to surgery cases with top T cell transcript signatures in brain tissue. At least one anti-epileptic drug was given before surgery. In regard to this clone: What it binds is not known.

Only in-frame clones appear in the TCRdb table, and some are missing; sequencing was by immunoSEQ multiplex PCR. The sample consists of around 80,000 clones, more than 75% of them appearing once. Findings and caveats of the study: Pre- and post-surgery blood differed in depth, so pre-surgery absences may be undersampling. Viral specificity was inferred only from CDR3 similarity; HCMV serostatus was unknown.

V is TRBV4-1 and J is TRBJ1-2; D remains ambiguous. Sequenced material: peripheral blood, taken at surgery. This clonotype was sampled from a girl aged 2-10 years with Rasmussen encephalitis and intractable seizures. In DNA form, the CDR3 reads TGCGCCAGCAGCCAAGATCGGTGGGGAGGAGGCTACACCTTC. Translated: CASSQDRWGGGYTF.